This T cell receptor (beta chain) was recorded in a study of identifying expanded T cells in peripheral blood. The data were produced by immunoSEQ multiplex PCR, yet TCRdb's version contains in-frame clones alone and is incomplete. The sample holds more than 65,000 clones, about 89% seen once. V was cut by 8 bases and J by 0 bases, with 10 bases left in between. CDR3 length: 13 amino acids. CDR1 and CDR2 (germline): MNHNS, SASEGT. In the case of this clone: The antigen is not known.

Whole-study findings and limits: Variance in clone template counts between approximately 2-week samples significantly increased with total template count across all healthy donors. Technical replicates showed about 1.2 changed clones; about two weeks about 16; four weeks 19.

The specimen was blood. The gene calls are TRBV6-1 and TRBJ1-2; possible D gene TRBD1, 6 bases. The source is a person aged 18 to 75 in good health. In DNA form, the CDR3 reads TGTGCCAGCTGGACAGAATCTAACTATGGCTACACCTTC. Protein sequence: CASWTESNYGYTF.